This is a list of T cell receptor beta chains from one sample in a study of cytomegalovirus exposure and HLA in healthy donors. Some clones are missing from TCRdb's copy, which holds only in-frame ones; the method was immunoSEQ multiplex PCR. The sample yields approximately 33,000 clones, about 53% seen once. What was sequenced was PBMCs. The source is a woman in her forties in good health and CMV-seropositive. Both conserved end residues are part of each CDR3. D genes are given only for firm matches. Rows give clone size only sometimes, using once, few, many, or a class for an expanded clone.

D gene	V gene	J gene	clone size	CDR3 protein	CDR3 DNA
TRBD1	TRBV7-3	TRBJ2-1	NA	CASSSRDRTNEQFF	TGTGCCAGCAGCTCCCGGGACAGGACCAATGAGCAGTTCTTC
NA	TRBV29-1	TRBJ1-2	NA	CSVVEGSDYGYTF	TGCAGCGTTGTGGAGGGATCGGACTATGGCTACACCTTC
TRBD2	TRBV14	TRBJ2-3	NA	CASSQPSGGATDTQYF	TGTGCCAGCAGCCAACCTAGCGGGGGGGCCACAGATACGCAGTATTTT
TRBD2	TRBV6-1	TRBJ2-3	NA	CASQRGGQDTQYF	TGTGCCAGCCAGCGGGGGGGCCAAGATACGCAGTATTTT
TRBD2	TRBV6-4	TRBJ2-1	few	CASSASGGDNEQFF	TGTGCCAGCAGTGCAAGCGGGGGGGACAATGAGCAGTTCTTC
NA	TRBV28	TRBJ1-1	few	CASSLAGLSHTEAFF	TGTGCCAGCAGTTTAGCAGGACTTAGTCACACTGAAGCTTTCTTT
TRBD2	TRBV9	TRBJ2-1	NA	CASSVSGGTYNEQFF	TGTGCCAGCAGCGTTAGCGGGGGGACTTACAATGAGCAGTTCTTC
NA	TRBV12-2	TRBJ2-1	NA	CARGAGGADNEQFF	TGTGCAAGGGGGGCAGGGGGCGCGGACAATGAGCAGTTCTTC
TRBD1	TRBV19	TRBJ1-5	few	CASSTDRGTSNQPQHF	TGTGCCAGTAGTACCGACAGGGGCACTAGCAATCAGCCCCAGCATTTT
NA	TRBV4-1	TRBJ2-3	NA	CASSQIGMTDTQYF	TGCGCCAGCAGCCAAATCGGGATGACAGATACGCAGTATTTT
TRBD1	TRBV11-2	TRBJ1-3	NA	CASSLNRGGSTIYF	TGTGCCAGCAGCTTGAACAGGGGAGGAAGCACCATATATTTT
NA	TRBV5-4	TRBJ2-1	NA	CASSGINGRGFF	TGTGCCAGCAGCGGTATTAACGGACGGGGGTTCTTC
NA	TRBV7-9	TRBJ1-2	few	CASSLVAGLHGYTF	TGTGCCAGCAGCTTAGTGGCAGGGTTGCATGGCTACACCTTC
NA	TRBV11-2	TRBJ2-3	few	CASSLGGTDTQYF	TGTGCCAGCAGCTTAGGAGGCACAGATACGCAGTATTTT
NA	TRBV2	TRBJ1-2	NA	CASSELSFGQGIGYTF	TGTGCCAGCAGTGAATTGAGTTTCGGCCAGGGGATTGGCTACACCTTC
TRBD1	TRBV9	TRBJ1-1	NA	CASSVAGQGNEAFF	TGTGCCAGCAGCGTAGCAGGACAGGGGAACGAAGCTTTCTTT
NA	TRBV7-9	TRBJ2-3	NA	CASSPSPGSSTDTQYF	TGTGCCAGCAGCCCATCCCCGGGGTCCTCCACAGATACGCAGTATTTT
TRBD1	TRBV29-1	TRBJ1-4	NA	CSVLTGVGYEKLFF	TGCAGCGTTCTAACAGGGGTCGGGTATGAAAAACTGTTTTTT
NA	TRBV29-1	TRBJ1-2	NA	CSADPPNYGYTF	TGCAGCGCTGACCCCCCGAACTATGGCTACACCTTC
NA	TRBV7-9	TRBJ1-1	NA	CASSLTTVPNTEAFF	TGTGCCAGCAGCTTAACGACAGTCCCGAACACTGAAGCTTTCTTT
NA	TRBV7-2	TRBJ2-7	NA	CASSSRGFYEQYF	TGTGCCAGCAGCTCACGGGGGTTCTACGAGCAGTACTTC
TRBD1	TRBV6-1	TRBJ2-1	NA	CASRRQGARNEQFF	TGTGCCAGCAGAAGACAGGGGGCGAGGAATGAGCAGTTCTTC
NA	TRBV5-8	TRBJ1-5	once	CASSRGGSNQPQHF	TGTGCCAGCAGCAGGGGGGGGAGCAATCAGCCCCAGCATTTT
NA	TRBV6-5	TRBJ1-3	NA	CASSYRRSGGNTIYF	TGTGCCAGCAGTTACCGACGGTCGGGGGGAAACACCATATATTTT
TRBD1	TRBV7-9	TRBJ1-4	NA	CASSPDGTGDEKLFF	TGTGCCAGCAGCCCAGACGGGACAGGGGATGAAAAACTGTTTTTT
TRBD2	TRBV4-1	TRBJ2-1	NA	CASSQSERGAYNEQFF	TGCGCCAGCAGCCAAAGTGAGCGGGGCGCTTACAATGAGCAGTTCTTC
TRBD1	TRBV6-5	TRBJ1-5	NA	CASSADRGDQPQHF	TGTGCCAGCAGTGCAGACAGGGGCGATCAGCCCCAGCATTTT